This entry is about one TCR beta chain. Its antigen is undetermined. Ophthalmopathy donors were characterized by moderate-to-severe activity, CAS of at least 3, NOSPECS of at least 4, and duration under 3 months. Certain patients were not enrolled. These were patients with other autoimmune diseases, uncontrolled infections, pregnancy or lactation. Transcripts of RNA were the source for amplifying TCR beta CDR3 regions. Investigators did first-round RT-PCR with HTBI primers, then second-round multiplex PCR. TCRdb re-called the multiplex PCR reads through MiXCR, storing one row per CDR3 protein. This sample has hundreds of thousands of distinct CDR3 sequences, with over 40% found just once. The source of the sample is a study of Graves' ophthalmopathy and Graves' hyperthyroidism. Findings of the study overall: Blood also carried most expanded thyroid clonotypes exceeding 0.001 frequency. This model predicted ophthalmopathy progression (sensitivity approximately 68%, specificity about 72%).

This CDR3 is built from 14 residues. Per the germline V gene, CDR1 is SNHLY and CDR2 is FYNNEI. With 5 bases clipped from V and 3 bases from J, the junction kept 2 bases outside the gene matches. The sample comprised peripheral blood. The chain combines TRBV2 with TRBJ2-2, with TRBD2 identical over 8 bases. This clonotype was obtained from an adult man with Graves' ophthalmopathy. The CDR3 spells CASSYSGDTGELFF. CDR3 in DNA: TGTGCCAGCAGTTATAGCGGGGACACCGGGGAGCTGTTTTTT. Full variable domain (outside the CDR3, taken from reference TRBV2 and TRBJ2-2): EPEVTQTPSHQVTQMGQEVILRCVPISNHLYFYWYRQILGQKVEFLVSFYNNEISEKSEIFDDQFSVERPDGSNFTLKIRSTKLEDSAMYFCASSYSGDTGELFFGEGSRLTVL.